Following are 9 T cell receptor beta chains from one sample sequenced in a study of T cell changes during pregnancy in multiple sclerosis. The repertoire was sequenced with immunoSEQ multiplex PCR; TCRdb's copy has only in-frame clones and lacks some. The sample has around 92,000 clones; 94% are singletons. Here the sequenced sample was peripheral blood, taken in the third trimester of pregnancy. These receptors all stem from a female donor with multiple sclerosis, enrolled in a pregnancy study.

The gene calls are TRBV5-1 and TRBJ2-1; the D gene is possibly TRBD1 (6 bases). This CDR3 is 15 amino acids long. Trimming removed 1 base from V and 4 bases from J, with 12 bases in between. Germline V CDR1 and CDR2: SGHRS, YFSETQ. The CDR3, as DNA: TGCGCCAGCAGCTTGAGCAGGGGCAGTTACAATGAGCAGTTCTTC. Translating gives CASSLSRGSYNEQFF.

V is TRBV19 and J is TRBJ1-5; 10 positions match TRBD1. The germline V gene encodes CDR1 LNHDA and CDR2 SQIVND (reference sequence). With V trimmed by 3 bases and J by 1 base, 3 bases remained unmatched. The CDR3 extends over 16 amino acids. This chain's CDR3 is CASSIRGQGSNQPQHF. CDR3 DNA sequence: TGTGCCAGTAGTATCCGGGGACAGGGGAGCAATCAGCCCCAGCATTTT.

The rearrangement joins TRBV2 to TRBJ1-5, with TRBD1 identical over 7 bases. Germline V gene data show CDR1 as SNHLY and CDR2 as FYNNEI. The J segment lost 2 bases and the V segment lost 4 bases, leaving 5 bases of the junction unmatched. The CDR3 has 15 amino acids. The CDR3 coding sequence is TGTGCCAGCAGTGGACAGGGTCTGGGCAATCAGCCCCAGCATTTT. As protein: CASSGQGLGNQPQHF.

This sequence joins TRBV7-3 and TRBJ2-3, with TRBD2 matching over 9 bases. The V gene's germline CDR1 is SGHTA and CDR2 FQGTGA. With 5 bases clipped from V and 7 bases from J, the junction kept 7 bases outside the gene matches. The CDR3 has 14 amino acids. CDR3 sequence reads: CASSLGLAGHTQYF. The CDR3 region has the DNA TGTGCCAGCAGCCTGGGACTAGCAGGGCATACGCAGTATTTT. Filled out from reference TRBV7-3 and TRBJ2-3, the complete variable domain reads GAGVSQTPSNKVTEKGKYVELRCDPISGHTALYWYRQSLGQGPEFLIYFQGTGAADDSGLPNDRFFAVRPEGSVSTLKIQRTERGDSAVYLCASSLGLAGHTQYFGPGTRLTVL.

The chain uses TRBV4-1 and TRBJ2-7, with 8 bases lining up with TRBD1. CDR3 size: 14 residues. Germline trimming cut 1 base from V and 9 bases from J; bases unmatched to any gene: 8. Germline CDR1 and CDR2: MGHRA and YSYEKL. CDR3 sequence: CASSQADRDYVQYF. The CDR3 coding sequence is TGCGCCAGCAGCCAAGCGGACAGGGATTATGTGCAGTACTTC.

The genes are TRBV10-3 and TRBJ2-2; 11 nucleotides match TRBD1. The trim removed 0 bases at V and 5 bases at J, leaving 8 bases unmatched. The CDR3 has 18 amino acids. Germline values: CDR1 ENHRY, CDR2 SYGVKD. The DNA of the CDR3 is TGTGCCATCAGTGAGTCGATAGGACAGGGGGCAGGAACCGGGGAGCTGTTTTTT. Its protein is CAISESIGQGAGTGELFF.

V gene TRBV5-1 combines with J gene TRBJ2-3; 14 bases are shared with TRBD2. V shed 3 bases and J 3 bases; nucleotides not matched to a gene: 9. CDR1 is SGHRS and CDR2 is YFSETQ in the germline V gene. CDR3 size: 18 residues. The CDR3, as DNA: TGCGCCAGCAGCTCAACCTCCGGGACTAGCGGGAGAACAGATACGCAGTATTTT. Its protein is CASSSTSGTSGRTDTQYF.

The chain couples TRBV2 to TRBJ1-1; possibly TRBD1 for D (6 bases). Between the trimmed V and J ends, which lost 8 bases and 2 bases, there was a span of 18 bases. The length of the CDR3 is 15 residues. Germline CDR1 and CDR2: SNHLY and FYNNEI. CDR3 sequence: CASGRGGSDNTEAFF. DNA of the CDR3: TGTGCCAGCGGCCGAGGGGGTTCCGATAACACTGAAGCTTTCTTT.

The gene calls are TRBV18 and TRBJ1-2; D is unclear. This CDR3 comprises 15 residues. Germline CDR1 is KGHSH and CDR2 is LQKENI. Trimming removed 0 bases at V and 8 bases at J, with 16 bases between. The CDR3 DNA reads TGTGCCAGCTCACCACCGGCGGGATCGGTAGGAGGCTACACCTTC. This codes for CASSPPAGSVGGYTF.